This entry features one T cell receptor beta chain sequence. The sample originates from a study of control samples from healthy donors and cancer patients. Trimming pared 3 bases from V and 5 bases from J, leaving 8 bases between. This CDR3 is 12 amino acids long. CDR1 is GTSNPN, CDR2 SVGIG, per germline (reference sequence). Using immunoSEQ multiplex PCR, the repertoire was profiled, and TCRdb retains in-frame clones only, with some absent. This sample carries under 200,000 clones, 94% of them seen once, and the ten largest clones take approximately 8%. Sequenced sample: blood. The rearrangement links TRBV30 to TRBJ2-1; D not certain. This receptor was obtained from a woman between 40 and 55 years old in good health. The CDR3 spells CAWRGLHNEQFF. In DNA, the CDR3 is TGTGCCTGGAGGGGCCTTCACAATGAGCAGTTCTTC. The full variable domain, with the rest looked up from reference TRBV30 and TRBJ2-1, is SQTIHQWPATLVQPVGSPLSLECTVEGTSNPNLYWYRQAAGRGLQLLFYSVGIGQISSEVPQNLSASRPQDRQFILSSKKLLLSDSGFYLCAWRGLHNEQFFGPGTRLTVL.